The clone carrying this TCR beta chain was seen just once. The antigen is undetermined. These data come from a study of cytomegalovirus exposure and HLA in healthy donors. The wider study: Earlier, roughly 180 million T cells were analyzed, and some 120 million unique TCR beta sequences were found among them. Study outcomes and limitations: The investigators catalogued 150 or so TCR beta chains as cytomegalovirus-associated. Among the CMV-associated chains, three were confirmed in vitro as specific for CMV antigens.

Amplification used 60 Vbeta primers and 13 Jbeta primers. Clones were read by immunoSEQ multiplex PCR, and TCRdb kept only the in-frame ones, dropping some. In the table there are more than 110,000 clones, around 77% of which are singletons. Germline V gene sequence: CDR1 KGHSY, CDR2 FQNENV. CDR3 length: 14 residues. V shed 4 bases and J shed 1 base, with 10 bases lying between them. The chain employs TRBV16 and TRBJ1-2, with D possibly matching TRBD1 (5 bases). This clonotype originated in a man younger than 35 in good health and CMV-seronegative. The sequenced material came from PBMCs. The CDR3 DNA reads TGTGCCAGCAGCCCGGACGGGGGTAACTATGGCTACACCTTC. This codes for CASSPDGGNYGYTF.